Shown below are 8 T cell receptor beta chains from a single sample sequenced in a study of cytomegalovirus exposure and HLA in healthy donors. Both 60 Vbeta primers and 13 Jbeta primers went into the PCR. The data were produced by immunoSEQ multiplex PCR, yet TCRdb's version contains in-frame clones alone and is incomplete. The sample has 80,000 or so clones; over 65% are singletons. Sequenced sample: PBMCs. These receptors originate from a man aged 30 to 45 in good health and CMV-seropositive.

This clone was counted between two and nine times. The chain combines TRBV5-1 with TRBJ1-2; no firm D call. Germline assignment: CDR1 SGHRS and CDR2 YFSETQ. The CDR3 spans 14 residues. Trimming stripped 5 bases from V and 2 bases from J, with 13 bases between. This chain's CDR3 is CASRVSKQNYGYTF. CDR3 bases: TGCGCCAGCAGAGTTAGTAAACAGAACTATGGCTACACCTTC.

This chain uses TRBV5-1 with TRBJ2-1; 7 bases line up with TRBD1. Germline V gives CDR1 SGHRS, CDR2 YFSETQ. V lost 1 base, J lost 5 bases, and 6 bases stayed unmatched. The CDR3 contains 15 residues. Here the CDR3 reads CASSLRWQGDNEQFF. The CDR3 DNA sequence: TGCGCCAGCAGCTTGAGGTGGCAGGGGGACAATGAGCAGTTCTTC.

Comment on this clone: A junction boundary mismatches the germline segment, possibly from a read error. The rearrangement joins TRBV25-1 to TRBJ1-6; D uncertain. Germline loops: CDR1 MGHDK, CDR2 SYGVNS. The CDR3 is 16 amino acids. CDR3 sequence: CASSVPEGEGNSPLNF. The CDR3, as DNA: TGTGCCAGCAGTGTTCCGGAGGGTGAGGGTAATTCACCCCTCAACTTT. Filled out from reference TRBV25-1 and TRBJ1-6, the complete variable domain reads EADIYQTPRYLVIGTGKKITLECSQTMGHDKMYWYQQDPGMELHLIHYSYGVNSTEKGDLSSESTVSRIRTEHFPLTLESARPSHTSQYLCASSVPEGEGNSPLNFGNGTRLTVT.

The chain carries TRBV5-6 and TRBJ1-1, with a tentative D call TRBD1 (5 bases). This CDR3 has 15 amino acids. Trimming left V 4 bases short and J 5 bases short, with 18 bases between. Germline CDR1 is SGHDT and CDR2 is YYEEEE. Here the CDR3 DNA reads TGTGCCAGCAGCCGGGACTTCCGCGGTGGAACTGAAGCTTTCTTT. It codes for CASSRDFRGGTEAFF.

Here the CDR3 DNA reads TGTGCCAGCAGCCTAACTAGTTTATCAGATACGCAGTATTTT. Amino acids: CASSLTSLSDTQYF. The chain recombines TRBV5-4 with TRBJ2-3; tentative D call: TRBD2 (5 bases). This CDR3 comprises 14 residues. Per the germline V gene, CDR1 is SGHNT and CDR2 is YYREEE (reference sequence). Trimming took off 4 bases at V and 4 bases at J, with 13 bases between the two ends.

A single count supports this clone. The rearrangement uses TRBV4-2 and TRBJ2-7; TRBD2 is a possible D gene (6 bases). Trimming left V 6 bases short and J 0 bases short, with 18 bases between. Germline V CDR1 and CDR2: LGHNA, YNFKEQ. The CDR3 runs to 16 residues. CDR3 residues: CASRPLGLPPSYEQYF. The CDR3 region has the DNA TGTGCCAGCAGACCCTTGGGACTTCCACCCTCCTACGAGCAGTACTTC.

This sequence joins TRBV19 and TRBJ1-3; D not certain. The CDR3 is 13 amino acids. V lost 5 bases and J 4 bases, leaving 9 bases between the germline ends. The V gene's germline CDR1 is LNHDA and CDR2 SQIVND (reference sequence). In nucleotides, the CDR3 is TGTGCCAGTAGTCCAGTCTTAGGAAACACCATATATTTT. This encodes CASSPVLGNTIYF.

The chain recombines TRBV4-2 with TRBJ2-3, with 10 nucleotides matching TRBD2. The CDR3 loop spans 16 amino acids. V lost 2 bases and J lost 7; bases outside the gene matches: 9. Germline loops: CDR1 LGHNA, CDR2 YNFKEQ. The CDR3 region has the DNA TGTGCCAGCAGCCAACAAGCGGGGGGGCTTCAATATACGCAGTATTTT. It codes for CASSQQAGGLQYTQYF.